The text below deals with one T cell receptor (beta chain). Its antigen is unknown. Germline V gene lookup returns CDR1 MNHEY and CDR2 SVGAGI. This CDR3 has 15 amino acids. After removal of 11 bases from V and 5 bases from J, the junction contained 11 bases not matched to a gene. The sample is drawn from a study of cytomegalovirus exposure and HLA in healthy donors. The study, taken as a whole, reports: In the analysis, some V segments, TRBV6-2 and TRBV6-3 included, were excluded as indistinguishable. For most TCR beta V segments, an earlier analysis put the productive rate at about 90% or about 30% of the time. With high specificity and sensitivity, the classifier reportedly diagnosed cytomegalovirus status.

The PCR ran on 60 Vbeta and 13 Jbeta primers. Assay: immunoSEQ multiplex PCR; the TCRdb copy retains only in-frame clones and omits some. Of around 170,000 clones in the sample, 80% were seen once. The chain links TRBV6-5 to TRBJ1-6, with TRBD1 matching 8 bases. The origin of this receptor is a man aged 35-49 years in good health and CMV-seronegative. Material for sequencing was PBMCs. The DNA for the CDR3 is TGTGCCGCCACTCAGGGGGCGAACCATAATTCACCCCTCCACTTT. Translation: CAATQGANHNSPLHF.